Listed here are 5 T cell receptor beta chains from one sample, sequenced in a study of blood T cells in healthy people across ages. Primed by a sample-barcoded 5' primer and a J-beta primer mix, a second PCR proceeded for 7 to 11 cycles. TCRdb re-analysed the 5' RACE reads in MiXCR, keeping a single row per CDR3 protein. The sample consists of some 790,000 distinct CDR3 sequences, 29% of them appearing once. Sequenced: blood. The receptors stem from a woman of 80 years or more in good health.

Note on this clonotype: Mismatch with germline at one junction end may stem from a read error. The chain uses TRBV20-1 and TRBJ1-1; D unclear. The CDR3 totals 11 residues. Germline CDR1 reads DFQATT; CDR2 reads SNEGSKA (reference sequence). The CDR3 DNA is TGCAGTGCTAGACGGAACGCTGAAGCTTTCTTT. It codes for CSARRNAEAFF.

The genes are TRBV7-9 and TRBJ1-4, with D possibly TRBD1 on 6 matching bases. Trimming removed 8 bases at V and 4 bases at J, with 14 bases between. Germline CDR1 SEHNR, CDR2 FQNEAQ (reference sequence). The CDR3 is 14 amino acids. The CDR3 here is CASVTGTNNEKLFF. CDR3 DNA sequence: TGTGCCAGCGTTACCGGGACAAATAATGAAAAACTGTTTTTT.

This clonotype was seen at least ten times. J is TRBJ2-5 and V is TRBV4-1; maybe TRBD1 (6 bases). Trimming stripped 3 bases from V and 0 bases from J, with 8 bases between. Germline values: CDR1 MGHRA, CDR2 YSYEKL. The CDR3 runs to 14 residues. The CDR3 here is CASSQDSYQETQYF. The DNA for the CDR3 is TGCGCCAGCAGCCAGGACAGTTACCAAGAGACCCAGTACTTC.

The CDR3 spells CASRLASSYEQYF. The CDR3 DNA is TGTGCCAGCAGGCTAGCGTCTTCCTACGAGCAGTACTTC. This sequence joins TRBV6-5 and TRBJ2-7; D may be TRBD2 (6 bases). V shed 6 bases and J shed 1 base, with 10 bases lying between them. CDR1 MNHEY and CDR2 SVGAGI come from the germline V gene. The CDR3 length is 13 residues.

This clonotype was observed at least ten times. This chain uses TRBV29-1 with TRBJ1-1; the D gene is possibly TRBD1 (5 bases). Deletions cut 6 bases from V and 1 base from J, with 15 bases between. The CDR3 contains 14 residues. CDR1 is SQVTM, CDR2 ANQGSEA, per germline. The CDR3 spells CSVTQSQGNTEAFF. CDR3 nucleotide sequence: TGCAGCGTAACACAATCGCAGGGGAACACTGAAGCTTTCTTT.